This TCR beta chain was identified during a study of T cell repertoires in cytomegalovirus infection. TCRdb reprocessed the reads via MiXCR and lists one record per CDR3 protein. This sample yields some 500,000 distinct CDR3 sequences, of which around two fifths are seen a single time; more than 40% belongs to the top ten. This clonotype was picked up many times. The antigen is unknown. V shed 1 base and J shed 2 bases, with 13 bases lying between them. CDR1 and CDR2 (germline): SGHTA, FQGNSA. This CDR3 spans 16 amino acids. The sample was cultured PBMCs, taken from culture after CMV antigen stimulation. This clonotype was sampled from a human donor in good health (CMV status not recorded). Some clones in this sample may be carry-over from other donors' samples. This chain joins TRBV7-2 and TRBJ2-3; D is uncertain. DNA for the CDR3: TGTGCCAGCAGCTTAGTGTCCACAGCTTACACAGATACGCAGTATTTT. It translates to CASSLVSTAYTDTQYF.